This paragraph covers one T cell receptor (beta chain) sequence. This sample is part of a study of blood T cell repertoires in COVID-19. The length of the CDR3 is 16 residues. V shed 4 bases and J 3 bases; nucleotides not matched to a gene: 5. Germline V CDR1 and CDR2: LGHNA, YNFKEQ. Original data processing: Nucleated cell counts were estimated from reference gene primer amplification. Method: immunoSEQ multiplex PCR; TCRdb's copy keeps in-frame clones and lacks some. From that table come the V and J calls and clone size; the DNA was used to work out D and trimming. Among under 50,000 clones listed, over 85% were seen once.

This chain connects TRBV4-2 to TRBJ2-1; 11 bases map to TRBD2. The specimen was peripheral blood. The receptor was isolated from a man between 65 and 85 years old with active COVID-19. The CDR3 nucleotides read TGTGCCAGCAGCCCTCTGGGACTAGCGGACTACAATGAGCAGTTCTTC. Translating it yields CASSPLGLADYNEQFF.